A selection of T cell receptor beta chains follows, all from one sample in a study of blood T cells in healthy people across ages. TCRdb processed the 5' RACE reads anew with MiXCR; each CDR3 protein has one entry. The sample consists of 550,000 to 600,000 distinct CDR3 sequences, roughly 28% of them appearing once. Material: blood. The receptors come from a woman in her sixties or seventies in good health. Both conserved end residues are part of each CDR3. Each record gives: V gene, J gene, clone size, D gene, CDR3 length, CDR3 DNA, CDR3 protein. The D gene is left open where the match is weak. Clone sizes are given selectively: once, few, many, or a class where the clone is expanded.

TRBV24-1	TRBJ2-5	-	TRBD2	16	TGTGCCACCAGTGACGCCGCGACTAGCGGGTTTGAGACCCAGTACTTC	CATSDAATSGFETQYF
TRBV6-5	TRBJ1-5	few	-	13	TGTGCCAGCAAAGGCGGCCTGGATCAGCCCCAGCATTTT	CASKGGLDQPQHF
TRBV18	TRBJ2-4	-	TRBD2	14	TGTGCCAGCTCACCTTCGGGGGGGCGGAACATTCAGTACTTC	CASSPSGGRNIQYF
TRBV4-2	TRBJ2-3	many	-	14	TGTGCCAGCAGCCCAGGACTACTCACAGATACGCAGTATTTT	CASSPGLLTDTQYF
TRBV5-1	TRBJ2-1	few	-	13	TGCGCCAGCAGCTTGGCCGGGACGCAAGAGCAGTTCTTC	CASSLAGTQEQFF
TRBV4-1	TRBJ2-1	few	-	16	TGCGCCAGCAGCCGGCCCGGCGAGAGCTCCTACAATGAGCAGTTCTTC	CASSRPGESSYNEQFF
TRBV14	TRBJ2-1	once	-	13	TGTGCCAGCAGTATTCAGGGGATATCCCGGCAGTTCTTC	CASSIQGISRQFF
TRBV5-1	TRBJ1-3	-	-	15	TGCGCCAGCAGCTTGGACGGGGCGGCTGGAAACACCATATATTTT	CASSLDGAAGNTIYF
TRBV6-5	TRBJ2-7	-	TRBD1	13	TGTGCCAGCGGAAGGGCAGGGGGCAACGAGCAGTACTTC	CASGRAGGNEQYF
TRBV24-1	TRBJ2-6	few	-	16	TGTGCCACCAGTGATCCGACTGCCTTTGGGGCCAACGTCCTGACTTTC	CATSDPTAFGANVLTF
TRBV5-1	TRBJ2-5	few	TRBD2	16	TGCGCCAGCAGCTTGGAATTAGCGGGCGAACAAGAGACCCAGTACTTC	CASSLELAGEQETQYF
TRBV6-5	TRBJ1-1	few	TRBD1	15	TGTGCCAGCAGCCCCAGACAGGGGACTTCCACTGAAGCTTTCTTT	CASSPRQGTSTEAFF
TRBV7-2	TRBJ2-7	few	-	13	TGTGCCAGCAGCAGACCTCCCCACTACGAGCAGTACTTC	CASSRPPHYEQYF
TRBV3-1	TRBJ2-5	-	TRBD1	16	TGTGCCAGCAGCCAGACCGGGACAGGGACGTGGGAGACCCAGTACTTC	CASSQTGTGTWETQYF
TRBV7-9	TRBJ1-5	once	-	16	TGTGCCAGCAGCTCTAAAGGGGGGCGAGTAGATCAGCCCCAGCATTTT	CASSSKGGRVDQPQHF
TRBV29-1	TRBJ1-4	many	TRBD1	12	TGCAGCGTCCTCACAGGGGATGAAAAACTGTTTTTT	CSVLTGDEKLFF
TRBV7-8	TRBJ2-3	-	TRBD2	17	TGTGCCAGCAGCACCCGTAGGACTAGCGGATCCACAGATACGCAGTATTTT	CASSTRRTSGSTDTQYF
TRBV5-5	TRBJ1-2	few	-	15	TGTGCCAGCAGCTTGGGTACGGGGGGTACGCATGGCTACACCTTC	CASSLGTGGTHGYTF
TRBV20-1	TRBJ2-5	few	-	15	TGCAGTGCTACCTCGCAGCGGGCGATCCAAGAGACCCAGTACTTC	CSATSQRAIQETQYF
TRBV20-1	TRBJ1-5	few	-	13	TGCAGTGCCGGGATGACAGTCAATCAGCCCCAGCATTTT	CSAGMTVNQPQHF
TRBV6-5	TRBJ2-3	few	-	13	TGTGCCAGCAGTTATTACTCTGGAGATACGCAGTATTTT	CASSYYSGDTQYF
TRBV5-1	TRBJ2-5	few	TRBD2	17	TGCGCCAGCAGCTTGGCTCAGGGACTAAGCGGCGGAGAGACCCAGTACTTC	CASSLAQGLSGGETQYF
TRBV7-2	TRBJ2-3	-	-	18	TGTGCCAGCAGCGCGCGGGGTATAGGAGGGACCAGCACAGATACGCAGTATTTT	CASSARGIGGTSTDTQYF
TRBV20-1	TRBJ2-5	few	-	12	TGCAGTGCTAGAACAGTGCACCAAACCCAGTACTTC	CSARTVHQTQYF
TRBV21-1	TRBJ1-5	-	-	11	TGTGCCAGCAGCAGCGCCGGGCCCCAGCATTTT	CASSSAGPQHF
TRBV10-2	TRBJ1-2	few	-	14	TGCGCCAGCAGTGAGTCCGGGTCGCCTCTAGGCTACACCTTC	CASSESGSPLGYTF
TRBV14	TRBJ2-7	-	TRBD1	16	TGTGCCAGCAGCCAGAAATTTGGACAGGGCCAGTACGAGCAGTACTTC	CASSQKFGQGQYEQYF
TRBV5-1	TRBJ1-1	-	TRBD1	13	TGCGCCAGCAGCTTTTCCGGGACAGATGAAGCTTTCTTT	CASSFSGTDEAFF
TRBV6-6	TRBJ2-7	-	-	15	TGTGCCAGCAGACCGATTTCGGACAGAAACTACGAGCAGTACTTC	CASRPISDRNYEQYF
TRBV5-1	TRBJ1-2	-	-	14	TGCGCCAGCAGCCCGAGTCCGGGAACGCATGGCTACACCTTC	CASSPSPGTHGYTF
TRBV4-1	TRBJ1-1	-	-	16	TGCGCCAGCAGCCAAGGGGCCCAGGGGCTGAACACTGAAGCTTTCTTT	CASSQGAQGLNTEAFF
TRBV7-2	TRBJ1-6	-	-	12	TGTGCCAGCGGACGGTATAATTCACCCCTCCACTTT	CASGRYNSPLHF
TRBV7-2	TRBJ1-2	many	TRBD1	19	TGTGCCAGCAGCTTAGTCTTCGGGCCGTTTACAGGGGTAAACTATGGCTACACCTTC	CASSLVFGPFTGVNYGYTF
TRBV5-1	TRBJ1-1	-	TRBD1	13	TGCGCCAGCAGCTTGGAGTTGGGGGACAGCGCTTTCTTT	CASSLELGDSAFF
TRBV20-1	TRBJ1-4	many	-	14	TGCAGTGCTAGAGTCGGGACGCTTAATGAAAAACTGTTTTTT	CSARVGTLNEKLFF
TRBV6-1	TRBJ2-1	few	-	14	TGTGCCAGCAGTGCCCAACTAGGCCAAGATGAGCAGTTCTTC	CASSAQLGQDEQFF
TRBV4-3	TRBJ1-4	few	-	16	TGCGCCAGCAGCCAAGAAGGGATGGGGATGGGTGAAAAACTGTTTTTT	CASSQEGMGMGEKLFF
TRBV7-9	TRBJ1-3	-	-	13	TGTGCCAGCAGCTTAAACACTGGAAACACCATATATTTT	CASSLNTGNTIYF
TRBV5-1	TRBJ2-7	-	TRBD1	15	TGCGCCAGCAGCTTGGGTGGGACAGCCCTATACGAGCAGTACTTC	CASSLGGTALYEQYF
TRBV2	TRBJ1-4	-	-	15	TGTGCCAGCAATAACGCAGCCGCAACTAATGAAAAACTGTTTTTT	CASNNAAATNEKLFF
TRBV7-9	TRBJ2-5	few	TRBD2	16	TGTGCCAGCAGCTTACTCCCGCGGGGGGGAAAAGAGACCCAGTACTTC	CASSLLPRGGKETQYF
TRBV3-1	TRBJ1-5	-	-	14	TGTGCCAGCAGCCAAACAGGGTTCAATCAGCCCCAGCATTTT	CASSQTGFNQPQHF
TRBV2	TRBJ2-5	few	-	14	TGTGCCAGCAGTGACCGGGGGCGGGGAGAGACCCAGTACTTC	CASSDRGRGETQYF
TRBV20-1	TRBJ1-1	few	-	13	TGCAGTGCTAGCGGGGACAATGGGGCTGAAGCTTTCTTT	CSASGDNGAEAFF
TRBV2	TRBJ1-4	-	TRBD1	13	TGTGCCAGCTCCGGGACAGGGGGAGAAAAACTGTTTTTT	CASSGTGGEKLFF
TRBV18	TRBJ2-3	few	-	15	TGTGCCAGCTCACCAGTCTCCATCGGTAGAGATACGCAGTATTTT	CASSPVSIGRDTQYF
TRBV20-1	TRBJ2-3	-	-	14	TGCAGTGCTAGACGGAGCGGGTTCACAGATACGCAGTATTTT	CSARRSGFTDTQYF
TRBV3-1	TRBJ1-3	-	-	15	TGTGCCAGCAGCCCGCTCGGAACCCCGGAGAACACCATATATTTT	CASSPLGTPENTIYF
TRBV12-3/TRBV12-4	TRBJ1-2	few	TRBD1	15	TGTGCCAGCAGACCTTCACAGGGGGCAAGATATGGCTACACCTTC	CASRPSQGARYGYTF
TRBV7-6	TRBJ2-5	-	-	13	TGTGCCAGCAGCGAGAGGGTTAGGGAGACCCAGTACTTC	CASSERVRETQYF
TRBV12-3/TRBV12-4	TRBJ2-5	-	-	15	TGTGCCAGCAGGTACCGGGACGGGGAGGAAGAGACCCAGTACTTC	CASRYRDGEEETQYF
TRBV6-1	TRBJ1-2	-	-	14	TGTGCCGGCAGTGAAGGGCAGGCCAGCTATGGCTACACCTTC	CAGSEGQASYGYTF
TRBV29-1	TRBJ2-3	few	-	13	TGCAGCGTTGAATCAGGGTTTGGGAATACGCAGTATTTT	CSVESGFGNTQYF